The 29 T cell receptor beta chains in this list originate from one sample, sequenced in a study of CD8 T cells in Susac syndrome. The RNA, roughly 0.45 to 1 ug, was put through reverse transcription using random hexamers. Each CDR3 protein is one row after TCRdb ran MiXCR on the immunoSEQ multiplex PCR reads. The repertoire holds about 190,000 distinct CDR3 sequences, with more than 90% as singletons. Input material: CD4+ T cells from PBMCs. These TCRs come from a human donor with Susac syndrome.

This chain uses TRBV29-1 with TRBJ1-1; D is unclear. The ends were cut back, 2 bases at V and 3 bases at J, with 4 bases in the middle. The length of the CDR3 is 11 residues. Germline CDR1 SQVTM, CDR2 ANQGSEA. CDR3 in amino acids: CSVERDTEAFF. The CDR3 region has the DNA TGCAGCGTTGAAAGGGACACTGAAGCTTTCTTT.

V is TRBV20-1 and J is TRBJ1-1, with unresolved D. V lost 5 bases, J lost 1 base, and 14 bases lay in between. Germline V gene lookup returns CDR1 DFQATT and CDR2 SNEGSKA (reference sequence). The CDR3 is made up of 14 amino acids. CDR3 region: CSAPSWSGNTEAFF. The CDR3 DNA reads as TGCAGTGCTCCTAGTTGGTCGGGGAACACTGAAGCTTTCTTT.

The V gene is TRBV7-2, the J gene TRBJ1-1, with a weak D call TRBD1 (6 bases). The CDR3 contains 16 residues. With 3 bases removed from V and 5 bases from J, the gap between germline ends came to 19 bases. Germline loops: CDR1 SGHTA, CDR2 FQGNSA. CDR3 protein: CASSFLLGGVRTEAFF. The CDR3 DNA reads as TGTGCCAGCAGCTTCCTCCTCGGGGGCGTGAGGACTGAAGCTTTCTTT.

This sequence joins TRBV19 and TRBJ1-4; D is perhaps TRBD1 (5 bases). Germline-derived CDR1 and CDR2 are LNHDA and SQIVND (reference sequence). V lost 5 bases and J 8 bases, leaving 15 bases between the germline ends. This CDR3 is 14 amino acids long. CDR3 bases: TGTGCCAGTAGTCCGAGGGGACCAGAGGAAAAACTGTTTTTT. Protein product: CASSPRGPEEKLFF.

The V and J genes are TRBV30 and TRBJ1-1; D is perhaps TRBD1 (6 bases). The germline V and J ends were trimmed by 1 base and 2 bases, with 8 bases remaining between them. Germline V gene sequence: CDR1 GTSNPN, CDR2 SVGIG (reference sequence). The CDR3 has 13 amino acids. Written as DNA, the CDR3 is TGTGCCTGGAGTGAGGGGACAAACACTGAAGCTTTCTTT. Its protein is CAWSEGTNTEAFF.

The genes are TRBV7-3 and TRBJ1-2, with D tentatively TRBD1 (6 bases). V lost 5 bases and J 4 bases, leaving 11 bases between the germline ends. This CDR3 comprises 13 residues. Germline V gene data show CDR1 as SGHTA and CDR2 as FQGTGA. CDR3 residues: CASSPGQPYGYTF. For the CDR3, the DNA is TGTGCCAGCAGCCCTGGACAGCCCTATGGCTACACCTTC.

V gene TRBV6-4 combines with J gene TRBJ2-7; D is uncertain. The CDR3 sequence is 14 residues long. The ends were cut back, 2 bases at V and 2 bases at J, with 10 bases in the middle. Germline CDR1 MRHNA, CDR2 SNTAGT. CDR3 residues: CASSDQPGPYEQYF. The CDR3 DNA reads as TGTGCCAGCAGTGACCAACCGGGTCCCTACGAGCAGTACTTC.

The rearrangement joins TRBV27 to TRBJ2-7, with D perhaps matching TRBD1 (6 bases). Trimming cost V 5 bases and J 2 bases, with 13 bases left between them. This CDR3 has 14 residues. Germline V gives CDR1 MNHEY, CDR2 SMNVEV (reference sequence). CDR3 in DNA: TGTGCCAGCAGTCTCGGGACACGACCCTACGAGCAGTACTTC. It translates to CASSLGTRPYEQYF.

The CDR3 region is CASRPESSYNSPLHF. Written as DNA, the CDR3 is TGTGCCAGCAGACCTGAGAGCTCCTATAATTCACCCCTCCACTTT. The chain joins TRBV2 to TRBJ1-6; no firm D call. Per germline, CDR1 SNHLY and CDR2 FYNNEI. Between the trimmed V and J ends, which lost 6 bases and 0 bases, there was a span of 9 bases. The CDR3 runs 15 residues. The full variable domain, in which reference TRBV2 and TRBJ1-6 provide the parts outside the CDR3, is EPEVTQTPSHQVTQMGQEVILRCVPISNHLYFYWYRQILGQKVEFLVSFYNNEISEKSEIFDDQFSVERPDGSNFTLKIRSTKLEDSAMYFCASRPESSYNSPLHFGNGTRLTVT.

The chain links TRBV5-1 to TRBJ2-6; D gene unclear. The V end was cut by 0 bases, the J end by 4 bases, with 11 bases between. The length of the CDR3 is 16 residues. CDR1 is SGHRS, CDR2 YFSETQ, per germline. CDR3 region: CASSLDGRTGANVLTF. CDR3 nucleotides: TGCGCCAGCAGCTTGGATGGTCGCACCGGGGCCAACGTCCTGACTTTC. Based on the CDR3 plus reference TRBV5-1 and TRBJ2-6, the full variable domain is KAGVTQTPRYLIKTRGQQVTLSCSPISGHRSVSWYQQTPGQGLQFLFEYFSETQRNKGNFPGRFSGRQFSNSRSEMNVSTLELGDSALYLCASSLDGRTGANVLTFGAGSRLTVL.

CDR3 DNA sequence: TGCGCCAGCAGCTTTCTGGGGGATAGCAATCAGCCCCAGCATTTT. This sequence encodes CASSFLGDSNQPQHF. The chain couples TRBV5-1 to TRBJ1-5, with D maybe TRBD1 (5 bases). From germline, CDR1 is SGHRS and CDR2 YFSETQ. This CDR3 spans 15 amino acids. V was trimmed by 2 bases and J by 0 bases, leaving 9 bases between them. Together with reference TRBV5-1 and TRBJ1-5, the CDR3 gives the full variable domain: KAGVTQTPRYLIKTRGQQVTLSCSPISGHRSVSWYQQTPGQGLQFLFEYFSETQRNKGNFPGRFSGRQFSNSRSEMNVSTLELGDSALYLCASSFLGDSNQPQHFGDGTRLSIL.

This chain connects TRBV4-2 to TRBJ2-3; possibly TRBD1 or TRBD2 for D (6 bases each). Trimming stripped 4 bases from V and 6 bases from J, with 20 bases between. Germline-derived CDR1 and CDR2 are LGHNA and YNFKEQ. The CDR3 runs to 16 residues. As DNA, the CDR3 is TGTGCCAGCAGCCCAGCCGGAGGGGGTTCCGGGGATACGCAGTATTTT. Translated, it gives CASSPAGGGSGDTQYF.

V gene TRBV4-3 combines with J gene TRBJ1-2; the D gene is possibly TRBD1 (6 bases). V lost 5 bases, J lost 2 bases, and 12 bases lay in between. The germline V gene encodes CDR1 LGHNA and CDR2 YSLEER. The CDR3 has 14 residues. The CDR3 reads CASSEAGANYGYTF. CDR3 DNA sequence: TGCGCCAGCAGCGAGGCAGGGGCAAACTATGGCTACACCTTC.

Comment on this clonotype: In this CDR3 the conserved last residue, phenylalanine or tryptophan, is missing, so a read error is likely. V usage is TRBV7-6 and J usage is TRBJ2-3; 8 bases fit TRBD1. CDR1 is SGHVS and CDR2 is FNYEAQ in the germline V gene. Losses at the gene ends were 5 bases for V and 3 bases for J; bases not matched to a gene: 7. This CDR3 comprises 15 residues. The CDR3 bases are TGTGCCAGCAGCCCCGGACAGGGTAGGACAGATACGCAGTATCTT. Encoded protein: CASSPGQGRTDTQYL.

This sequence joins TRBV3-1 and TRBJ2-5; perhaps TRBD2 as D (5 bases). CDR1 and CDR2 from the germline V gene are LGHDT and YNNKEL (reference sequence). CDR3 length: 16 amino acids. V was pared by 4 bases and J by 5 bases, with 20 bases between. The CDR3 loop is CASSPRVLASGETQYF. As DNA, the CDR3 is TGTGCCAGCAGCCCCCGGGTCCTAGCATCTGGGGAGACCCAGTACTTC.

This chain connects TRBV6-2 or TRBV6-3 to TRBJ2-2; D is perhaps TRBD1 (6 bases). The CDR3 loop spans 14 amino acids. Germline V gene sequence: CDR1 MNHEY, CDR2 SVGEGT. The V end lost 7 bases, the J end lost 5 bases, and 14 bases lay between the germline ends. CDR3 residues: CASTPSGVTGELFF. In DNA, the CDR3 is TGTGCCAGCACACCCTCAGGGGTTACCGGGGAGCTGTTTTTT.

This sequence joins TRBV28 and TRBJ1-4; D is unclear. This CDR3 region has 11 residues. Germline V gene sequence: CDR1 MDHEN, CDR2 SYDVKM. V lost 8 bases, J lost 8 bases, and 9 bases lay in between. CDR3 in DNA: TGTGCCAGCTCTGGGGTGGAAAAACTGTTTTTT. It codes for CASSGVEKLFF.

The table lists this clonotype with a count of one. This chain uses TRBV30 with TRBJ2-7; D gene uncertain. This CDR3 comprises 11 residues. Trimming pared 5 bases from V and 3 bases from J, leaving 8 bases between. The germline V gene encodes CDR1 GTSNPN and CDR2 SVGIG (reference sequence). CDR3 sequence (DNA): TGTGCCTGGGGAGACCGCTACGAGCAGTACTTC. Its protein product is CAWGDRYEQYF.

The rearrangement joins TRBV7-2 to TRBJ2-7; 11 nucleotides line up with TRBD2. The CDR3 extends over 13 amino acids. Per germline, CDR1 SGHTA and CDR2 FQGNSA. The V gene end was trimmed by 4 bases and the J gene end by 5 bases; junction bases not matched to a gene: 1. This CDR3 reads CASSSGLADEQYF. The CDR3 nucleotides are TGTGCCAGCAGCTCGGGACTAGCGGACGAGCAGTACTTC.

J is TRBJ2-7 and V is TRBV4-3, with TRBD2 matching 7 bases. This CDR3 spans 20 amino acids. Per germline, CDR1 LGHNA and CDR2 YSLEER. V shed 4 bases, J shed 0 bases, and the junction held 21 bases outside the gene matches. CDR3 amino acids: CASSPTPKVASGNDSYEQYF. DNA of the CDR3: TGCGCCAGCAGCCCTACCCCAAAGGTGGCTAGCGGTAACGACTCCTACGAGCAGTACTTC.

This chain links TRBV6-5 with TRBJ2-5, with D possibly being TRBD2 (6 bases). The CDR3 is 13 amino acids. The germline V and J ends were trimmed by 11 bases and 0 bases, with 13 bases remaining between them. Germline values: CDR1 MNHEY, CDR2 SVGAGI. The CDR3 loop is CASTGVNQETQYF. In nucleotides, the CDR3 is TGTGCCTCTACGGGGGTAAACCAAGAGACCCAGTACTTC.

This CDR3 is CASSQELRGNTEAFF. CDR3 in DNA: TGTGCCAGCAGCCAAGAGTTGCGGGGAAACACTGAAGCTTTCTTT. The V gene is TRBV4-2, the J gene TRBJ1-1, with D unresolved. The CDR3 spans 15 residues. Trimming shortened V by 0 bases and J by 2 bases, and 10 bases separated the two germline ends. CDR1 is LGHNA and CDR2 is YNFKEQ in the germline V gene.

The chain carries TRBV29-1 and TRBJ1-2, with 9 bases fitting TRBD1. Germline-derived CDR1 and CDR2 are SQVTM and ANQGSEA. The V gene end was trimmed by 6 bases and the J gene end by 2 bases; junction bases not matched to a gene: 7. The CDR3 totals 14 residues. CDR3 DNA sequence: TGCAGCGTAAATACAGGGGGCGGAAACTATGGCTACACCTTC. Amino acid sequence: CSVNTGGGNYGYTF. Complete variable domain (other parts from reference TRBV29-1 and TRBJ1-2): SAVISQKPSRDICQRGTSLTIQCQVDSQVTMMFWYRQQPGQSLTLIATANQGSEATYESGFVIDKFPISRPNLTFSTLTVSNMSPEDSSIYLCSVNTGGGNYGYTFGSGTRLTVV.

The V and J genes are TRBV30 and TRBJ2-2, with 7 positions matching TRBD1. V was pared by 5 bases and J by 6 bases, with 12 bases of the junction left unmatched. The CDR3 loop spans 15 amino acids. Germline CDR1 GTSNPN, CDR2 SVGIG (reference sequence). As DNA, the CDR3 is TGTGCCTGGCGTCGGACAGGCGGCTGGGCCGGGGAGCTGTTTTTT. The encoded protein is CAWRRTGGWAGELFF.

The table lists this clonotype with a few counts. The V and J genes are TRBV4-2 and TRBJ2-3; 11 positions agree with TRBD2. CDR1 is LGHNA and CDR2 is YNFKEQ in the germline V gene. V shed 0 bases, J shed 0 bases, and the junction held 8 bases outside the gene matches. This CDR3 spans 19 amino acids. The CDR3 loop reads CASSQDGTSGGASTDTQYF. DNA of the CDR3: TGTGCCAGCAGCCAAGATGGTACTAGCGGGGGTGCTAGCACAGATACGCAGTATTTT.

The chain employs TRBV7-9 and TRBJ2-3, with 11 bases fitting TRBD2. The germline V gene encodes CDR1 SEHNR and CDR2 FQNEAQ (reference sequence). This CDR3 is 15 amino acids long. Trimming took 6 bases from V and 8 from J; bases not matched to a gene: 10. CDR3 loop: CASSISGGGPSTQYF. The CDR3 bases are TGTGCCAGCAGTATTAGCGGGGGGGGACCGTCTACGCAGTATTTT.

The chain uses TRBV6-5 and TRBJ2-1; D is unresolved. This CDR3 contains 15 residues. Trimming took off 2 bases at V and 4 bases at J, with 12 bases between the two ends. From germline, CDR1 is MNHEY and CDR2 SVGAGI. CDR3 nucleotides: TGTGCCAGCAGTTACGATCAAACGGCTTACAATGAGCAGTTCTTC. Its protein product is CASSYDQTAYNEQFF.

The chain carries TRBV10-3 and TRBJ2-7, with 10 bases lining up with TRBD2. The CDR3 spans 13 residues. The germline CDR1 and CDR2 sequences are ENHRY and SYGVKD. The trim removed 8 bases at V and 6 bases at J, leaving 7 bases unmatched. CDR3 nucleotides: TGTGCCATCTCAGCGGGGGGGCCTTCCGAGCAGTACTTC. This encodes CAISAGGPSEQYF.

The chain joins TRBV5-1 to TRBJ2-7; TRBD1 agrees at 9 bases. Germline CDR1 and CDR2: SGHRS and YFSETQ. V dropped 4 bases and J dropped 4; count of bases not matched to a gene: 3. The CDR3 loop spans 13 amino acids. CDR3: CASSVDRGYEQYF. CDR3 coding DNA: TGCGCCAGCAGCGTGGACAGGGGTTACGAGCAGTACTTC.